This T cell receptor beta chain was found in a study of PD-L1 blockade in urothelial cancer. The table came from immunoSEQ multiplex PCR; TCRdb's copy has only in-frame clones and leaves some out. The table has about 130,000 clones, more than 70% seen once. The CDR3 sequence is 14 residues long. Germline V gene lookup returns CDR1 MGHDK and CDR2 SYGVNS. J gave up 1 base and V 6 bases, and 6 bases lay outside the gene matches. Time point reported: peripheral blood 6 weeks after treatment start. This specimen consisted of PBMCs, obtained around atezolizumab (anti-PD-L1) treatment. The chain is built from TRBV25-1 and TRBJ2-7, with 7 bases lining up with TRBD1. The receptor was derived from a man in his fifties or sixties with urothelial cancer. CDR3 DNA: TGTGCCAGCAGCCGACAGGGAGCGTCCTACGAGCAGTACTTC. Translating it yields CASSRQGASYEQYF.